This entry features one T cell receptor beta chain sequence. V lost 5 bases and J 2 bases, leaving 21 bases between the germline ends. The V gene's germline CDR1 is PRHDT and CDR2 FYEKMQ (reference sequence). The CDR3 sequence is 17 residues long. In the source study's methods: Scientists estimated how many nucleated cells there were by amplifying reference gene primers. Measured with immunoSEQ multiplex PCR; TCRdb has only the in-frame clones, and not every one. V, J and clone size derive from that table, while D and trimming were established from the DNA sequence. The table has approximately 360,000 clones, around 90% seen once. The sample is drawn from a study of blood T cell repertoires in COVID-19. Background on the study: Both acute and convalescent COVID-19 samples were obtained from the United States, Italy and Spain. Sample material is recorded as cDNA or gDNA derived from T cells, B-cell-depleted T cells, or PBMCs.

Sequences were obtained from peripheral blood. The rearrangement joins TRBV13 to TRBJ1-1, with unresolved D. The TCR comes from a man aged 18 to 35 with active or convalescent COVID-19. The CDR3 DNA follows: TGTGCCAGCAGCCTTCCTCGGGAGGGCAGAGATAACACTGAAGCTTTCTTT. Protein sequence: CASSLPREGRDNTEAFF.